The 26 T cell receptor beta chains below were found in one sample sequenced in a study of T-cell memory formation after mild COVID-19. From the 5' RACE reads, TCRdb called clonotypes with MiXCR, one entry per CDR3 protein. The sample records about 57,000 distinct CDR3 sequences, 9% to 15% being singletons. The specimen was PBMCs or a T cell subset sorted from them (not recorded which). These receptors all stem from a man younger than 30 who had mild COVID-19 (a few samples of this study predate the infection). Cell type and time point are not known.

This clonotype appeared many times. J is TRBJ2-5 and V is TRBV20-1, with no clear D. This CDR3 is 12 amino acids long. CDR1 and CDR2 (germline): DFQATT, SNEGSKA (reference sequence). V shed 4 bases and J shed 3 bases, with 9 bases lying between them. The DNA for the CDR3 is TGCAGTGCTACGTGGGTTGAAGAGACCCAGTACTTC. It encodes CSATWVEETQYF.

A few counts support this clonotype. The chain has TRBV20-1 and TRBJ2-6; D could derive from TRBD1 or TRBD2 (5 bases each). Trimming shortened V by 3 bases and J by 0 bases, and 9 bases separated the two germline ends. This CDR3 spans 15 amino acids. CDR1 and CDR2 (germline): DFQATT, SNEGSKA (reference sequence). For the CDR3, the DNA is TGCAGTGCTAGGGGGGTCAGCTCTGGGGCCAACGTCCTGACTTTC. It translates to CSARGVSSGANVLTF.

V usage is TRBV20-1 and J usage is TRBJ1-1; D is unresolved. The germline V gene encodes CDR1 DFQATT and CDR2 SNEGSKA (reference sequence). This CDR3 spans 15 amino acids. The V and J ends lost 5 bases and 1 base respectively, with 17 bases between them. CDR3 in amino acids: CSAGGPTGRNTEAFF. The CDR3 DNA reads TGCAGTGCTGGCGGCCCGACCGGTAGGAACACTGAAGCTTTCTTT.

This clonotype was counted many times. The chain combines TRBV5-1 with TRBJ2-1, with D perhaps TRBD2 (5 bases). CDR1 is SGHRS, CDR2 YFSETQ, per germline. V lost 2 bases to trimming and J lost 5 bases, with 11 bases between them. The CDR3 totals 14 residues. The CDR3 protein is CASSLRTENNEQFF. CDR3 DNA sequence: TGCGCCAGCAGCTTAAGGACTGAGAACAATGAGCAGTTCTTC.

This chain links TRBV5-4 with TRBJ2-5; D is possibly TRBD2 (5 bases). This CDR3 has 14 residues. Between the trimmed V and J ends, which lost 5 bases and 4 bases, there was a span of 15 bases. Germline V CDR1 and CDR2: SGHNT, YYREEE (reference sequence). The CDR3: CASRRDSSGETQYF. The DNA for the CDR3 is TGTGCCAGCAGGAGAGACTCCAGCGGAGAGACCCAGTACTTC.

V usage is TRBV20-1 and J usage is TRBJ1-1, with D unresolved. V shed 1 base and J shed 1 base, with 13 bases lying between them. The V gene's germline CDR1 is DFQATT and CDR2 SNEGSKA (reference sequence). The CDR3 is made up of 15 amino acids. CDR3 amino acids: CSARGPRAANTEAFF. CDR3 sequence (DNA): TGCAGTGCTAGAGGTCCCCGGGCGGCGAACACTGAAGCTTTCTTT.

The sample holds a few counts of this clonotype. The chain employs TRBV7-2 and TRBJ1-2; perhaps TRBD1 as D (6 bases). Trimming removed 0 bases from V and 6 bases from J, with 20 bases in between. The CDR3 contains 17 residues. Germline V CDR1 and CDR2: SGHTA, FQGNSA. CDR3 residues: CASSLASDAGAVNGYTF. The CDR3 DNA is TGTGCCAGCAGCTTAGCGTCTGATGCAGGGGCGGTGAATGGCTACACCTTC.

This chain connects TRBV4-1 to TRBJ1-1, with D possibly matching TRBD1 (6 bases). V shed 1 base and J shed 3 bases, with 18 bases lying between them. Germline assignment: CDR1 MGHRA and CDR2 YSYEKL. CDR3 size: 17 residues. This CDR3 reads CASSQVETSEGDTEAFF. CDR3 DNA: TGCGCCAGCAGCCAAGTCGAAACCTCCGAGGGGGACACTGAAGCTTTCTTT.

Ten or more counts support this clonotype. The J gene is TRBJ2-3, the V gene TRBV7-3, with TRBD1 matching over 9 bases. Per germline, CDR1 SGHTA and CDR2 FQGTGA. CDR3 size: 15 residues. The V and J ends lost 4 bases and 2 bases, in that order; junction bases with no gene match: 4. CDR3 nucleotide sequence: TGTGCCAGCAGCTCGGGACAGGGATACACAGATACGCAGTATTTT. This translates into CASSSGQGYTDTQYF.

There are many counts of this clonotype. The V call is TRBV5-1, the J call TRBJ2-5, with 7 bases fitting TRBD1. Unmatched junction bases numbered 9, after V lost 2 bases and J lost 5 bases. Germline V gene sequence: CDR1 SGHRS, CDR2 YFSETQ. The CDR3 spans 15 residues. The CDR3, as DNA: TGCGCCAGCAGCTTCTCAGACAGGGTTACGGAGACCCAGTACTTC. Its protein product is CASSFSDRVTETQYF.

V and J are TRBV5-6 and TRBJ2-7; tentatively, D is TRBD1 (7 bases). CDR3 size: 16 residues. Per germline, CDR1 SGHDT and CDR2 YYEEEE. Trimming pared 4 bases from V and 6 bases from J, leaving 23 bases between. The CDR3 spells CASSRYRTGGAPEQYF. CDR3 DNA sequence: TGTGCCAGCAGCCGATACAGGACAGGAGGGGCCCCCGAGCAGTACTTC. The variable domain in full, completed from reference TRBV5-6 and TRBJ2-7, reads DAGVTQSPTHLIKTRGQQVTLRCSPKSGHDTVSWYQQALGQGPQFIFQYYEEEERQRGNFPDRFSGHQFPNYSSELNVNALLLGDSALYLCASSRYRTGGAPEQYFGPGTRLTVT.

This clonotype was observed many times. This rearrangement joins TRBV5-6 to TRBJ2-3; no reliable D call. Germline-derived CDR1 and CDR2 are SGHDT and YYEEEE. The CDR3 is made up of 14 amino acids. V lost 2 bases and J lost 0, with 7 bases in between. CDR3 nucleotide sequence: TGTGCCAGCAGCTTCTACTCTAGCACAGATACGCAGTATTTT. Protein sequence: CASSFYSSTDTQYF.

In its sample, this clonotype was seen many times. V usage is TRBV5-1 and J usage is TRBJ1-5; D is uncertain. The CDR3 length is 15 residues. V lost 0 bases and J 2 bases, leaving 9 bases between the germline ends. Germline assignment: CDR1 SGHRS and CDR2 YFSETQ. The CDR3 sequence: CASSLDGLGNQPQHF. The CDR3 DNA reads as TGCGCCAGCAGCTTGGATGGGTTGGGCAATCAGCCCCAGCATTTT. Supplemented by reference TRBV5-1 and TRBJ1-5, the full variable domain reads KAGVTQTPRYLIKTRGQQVTLSCSPISGHRSVSWYQQTPGQGLQFLFEYFSETQRNKGNFPGRFSGRQFSNSRSEMNVSTLELGDSALYLCASSLDGLGNQPQHFGDGTRLSIL.

The CDR3 here is CASSLSRTEAFF. The CDR3 region has the DNA TGTGCCAGCAGCTTATCTCGGACTGAAGCTTTCTTT. The chain couples TRBV7-8 to TRBJ1-1; D not resolved. The CDR3 is 12 amino acids. Germline CDR1 is SGHVS and CDR2 is FQNEAQ. The ends were cut back, 2 bases at V and 5 bases at J, with 6 bases in the middle.

J is TRBJ1-3 and V is TRBV18, with unresolved D. V gave up 6 bases and J gave up 8 bases, with 14 bases separating them. Germline V CDR1 and CDR2: KGHSH, LQKENI. CDR3 size: 13 residues. In nucleotides, the CDR3 is TGTGCCAGCTCTCAGGACCCTGGGGACACCATATATTTT. It is translated as CASSQDPGDTIYF. Together with reference TRBV18 and TRBJ1-3, the CDR3 gives the full variable domain: NAGVMQNPRHLVRRRGQEARLRCSPMKGHSHVYWYRQLPEEGLKFMVYLQKENIIDESGMPKERFSAEFPKEGPSILRIQQVVRGDSAAYFCASSQDPGDTIYFGEGSWLTVV.

This clonotype was counted a few times. The chain is built from TRBV5-1 and TRBJ1-5; 11 positions match TRBD1. The CDR3 contains 15 residues. Germline trimming cut 4 bases from V and 6 bases from J; bases unmatched to any gene: 6. Per germline, CDR1 SGHRS and CDR2 YFSETQ. The CDR3 region is CASSPGQGAGQPQHF. The DNA for the CDR3 is TGCGCCAGCAGCCCTGGACAGGGGGCAGGTCAGCCCCAGCATTTT.

In its sample, this clonotype was seen many times. The chain uses TRBV28 and TRBJ2-7; D ambiguous. The V end lost 4 bases, the J end lost 3 bases, and 4 bases lay between the germline ends. CDR1 is MDHEN, CDR2 SYDVKM, per germline. This CDR3 comprises 11 residues. The CDR3 nucleotides read TGTGCCAGCAGTTCTCTCTACGAGCAGTACGTC. Translating gives CASSSLYEQYV.

The rearrangement joins TRBV5-1 to TRBJ2-3, with 11 bases fitting TRBD2. V shed 0 bases, J shed 3 bases, and the junction held 3 bases outside the gene matches. Germline loops: CDR1 SGHRS, CDR2 YFSETQ. This CDR3 spans 16 amino acids. CDR3 nucleotide sequence: TGCGCCAGCAGCTTGGGGACTAGCGGGTTTACAGATACGCAGTATTTT. Residues: CASSLGTSGFTDTQYF.

This clonotype showed up just a few times. This chain connects TRBV7-2 to TRBJ2-3; D is ambiguous. With 5 bases removed from V and 5 bases from J, the gap between germline ends came to 8 bases. Germline V lookup: CDR1 SGHTA, CDR2 FQGNSA. The CDR3 loop spans 12 amino acids. The CDR3 protein is CASSPTVDTQYF. The CDR3 DNA reads as TGTGCCAGCAGCCCAACCGTAGATACGCAGTATTTT.

This clonotype has a handful of counts. The chain joins TRBV12-3 or TRBV12-4 to TRBJ2-5; unclear D gene. The CDR3 is made up of 14 amino acids. Trimming removed 7 bases at V and 2 bases at J, with 14 bases between. CDR3 region: CASNSRGLQETQYF. CDR3 DNA sequence: TGTGCCAGCAACAGTCGTGGCTTACAAGAGACCCAGTACTTC.

The table lists this clonotype with many counts. This chain uses TRBV7-8 with TRBJ2-7; 9 bases agree with TRBD2. V dropped 2 bases and J dropped 5; count of bases not matched to a gene: 1. The CDR3 spans 13 residues. Germline values: CDR1 SGHVS, CDR2 FQNEAQ. Written as DNA, the CDR3 is TGTGCCAGCAGCTTATGGACTAGCGACGAGCAGTACGTC. Translating gives CASSLWTSDEQYV.

This chain links TRBV4-3 with TRBJ2-7, with D possibly matching TRBD2 (5 bases). From germline, CDR1 is LGHNA and CDR2 YSLEER. This CDR3 region has 14 residues. Trimming took off 0 bases at V and 7 bases at J, with 13 bases between the two ends. The CDR3 nucleotides read TGCGCCAGCAGCCAAGAGAACGGAGGACGGGAGCAGTACTTC. It encodes CASSQENGGREQYF.

This clonotype has more than one count but fewer than ten. V gene TRBV5-4 combines with J gene TRBJ2-3; D is perhaps TRBD2 (6 bases). The CDR3 contains 14 residues. Per the germline V gene, CDR1 is SGHNT and CDR2 is YYREEE (reference sequence). V lost 10 bases, J lost 2 bases, and 17 bases lay in between. The CDR3 DNA follows: TGTGCCGCGACAATTGGGGGGAACACAGATACGCAGTATTTT. This encodes CAATIGGNTDTQYF.

V usage is TRBV5-1 and J usage is TRBJ2-2; a weak D match, TRBD2 (6 bases). Germline assignment: CDR1 SGHRS and CDR2 YFSETQ. V shed 1 base and J shed 1 base, with 11 bases lying between them. The length of the CDR3 is 16 residues. CDR3 in DNA: TGCGCCAGCAGCTTGTTGGCAGCGGGGAACACCGGGGAGCTGTTTTTT. Translation gives CASSLLAAGNTGELFF.

V gene TRBV4-2 combines with J gene TRBJ1-3; unclear D gene. Germline V CDR1 and CDR2: LGHNA, YNFKEQ. This CDR3 is 17 amino acids long. Trimming left V 3 bases short and J 0 bases short, with 15 bases between. CDR3 coding DNA: TGTGCCAGCAGCCAGTTAAATGGACGGTTCTCTGGAAACACCATATATTTT. Its translation: CASSQLNGRFSGNTIYF.

This clonotype turned up a few times. The chain links TRBV20-1 to TRBJ2-1, with 7 nucleotides matching TRBD2. Germline CDR1 and CDR2: DFQATT and SNEGSKA (reference sequence). This CDR3 region has 12 residues. J was trimmed by 4 bases and V by 8 bases; bases with no gene match: 5. The CDR3, as DNA: TGCAGTTCCAGCGGGGAGTACAATGAGCAGTTCTTC. Amino acids: CSSSGEYNEQFF.